This T cell receptor beta chain was recovered during a study of blood T cell repertoires in COVID-19. Study at large: There were acute and convalescent COVID-19 samples, and they came from the United States, Italy and Spain. Sources were T cells, B-cell-depleted T cells, or PBMCs; the material itself was cDNA or gDNA.

The V and J ends lost 10 bases and 0 bases, in that order; junction bases with no gene match: 20. This CDR3 has 19 residues. Germline V gene lookup returns CDR1 MNHEY and CDR2 SMNVEV (reference sequence). The authors' processing: Using reference gene primer amplification, nucleated cell counts were estimated. Profiled with immunoSEQ multiplex PCR; TCRdb holds only in-frame clones, not every one. The V and J calls and clone size were taken over from that table, and D and trimming were inferred from the DNA. The sample yields under 150,000 clones, around 82% seen once. The chain carries TRBV27 and TRBJ2-3, with 9 bases fitting TRBD2. Specimen: peripheral blood. This clonotype was sampled from a man between 60 and 70 years old with active or convalescent COVID-19. Here the CDR3 DNA reads TGTGCCACCTCTTCGGTGGGCGGGAGGGATGGAGGGAGCACAGATACGCAGTATTTT. Its translation: CATSSVGGRDGGSTDTQYF.